Presented here are 13 T cell receptor beta chains from one specimen sequenced in a study of regulatory T cells in long-lasting Graves disease. As to time point: newly diagnosed GD, antithyroid drugs for less than 3 months. The TCR library used RNA extracted from PBMCs. iRepertoire HTBI primers and Arm-PCR of CDR3 regions built TCR beta libraries. In TCRdb, the multiplex PCR reads were re-called with MiXCR into one record per CDR3 protein. The sample shows a few hundred thousand distinct CDR3 sequences, 12% of them seen only once. Separately, the same data were catalogued under a study of T cells in Graves' hyperthyroidism and ophthalmopathy.

The material sequenced was peripheral blood mononuclear cells (PBMCs), taken at new diagnosis, from a patient treated with antithyroid drugs. All receptors come from a woman aged 18-29 years with Graves disease.

Ten or more counts support this clonotype. The chain has TRBV6-4 and TRBJ1-2; 10 nucleotides match TRBD1. From germline, CDR1 is MRHNA and CDR2 SNTAGT. Germline trimming cut 5 bases from V and 4 bases from J; bases unmatched to any gene: 10. This CDR3 contains 16 residues. The CDR3 nucleotides read TGTGCCAGCAGTCCGGGACAGGGGCACCCAACCTATGGCTACACCTTC. It encodes CASSPGQGHPTYGYTF.

Remarks on this clonotype: At one end the junction does not follow the germline gene, possibly because of a read error. This chain links TRBV11-1 with TRBJ2-2; TRBD1 aligns across 7 bases. CDR3 size: 16 residues. Germline CDR1 SGHAT, CDR2 FQDESV (reference sequence). This CDR3 reads CASSPKGGRFTRELFF. CDR3 nucleotide sequence: TGTGCCAGCAGTCCTAAAGGGGGCCGGTTCACCCGGGAGCTGTTTTTT.

The CDR3 DNA reads TGTGCCAGCGTAGGGTGGCGGGAGGCGAACAATGAGCAGTTCTTC. Translation gives CASVGWREANNEQFF. The chain recombines TRBV19 with TRBJ2-1; TRBD2 agrees at 8 bases. After removal of 9 bases from V and 5 bases from J, the junction contained 12 bases not matched to a gene. The CDR3 spans 15 residues. Germline V gene sequence: CDR1 LNHDA, CDR2 SQIVND (reference sequence).

This clonotype was seen a few times. The rearrangement uses TRBV9 and TRBJ1-4; no reliable D call. Per germline, CDR1 SGDLS and CDR2 YYNGEE. CDR3 length: 14 amino acids. Deletions cut 0 bases from V and 5 bases from J, with 8 bases between. As DNA, the CDR3 is TGTGCCAGCAGCGTAGACGGCTGGAATGAAAAACTGTTTTTT. As protein: CASSVDGWNEKLFF.

This clonotype has at least ten counts. The CDR3 protein is CASSVGGETETQYF. In DNA, the CDR3 is TGTGCCAGCAGCGTAGGGGGGGAAACAGAGACCCAGTACTTC. The chain uses TRBV9 and TRBJ2-5; tentatively, D is TRBD2 (6 bases). The germline gives CDR1 SGDLS, CDR2 YYNGEE. This CDR3 has 14 amino acids. V lost 0 bases and J lost 4, with 10 bases in between.

This clonotype was picked up many times. The chain uses TRBV2 and TRBJ2-5; 12 bases match TRBD1. Germline values: CDR1 SNHLY, CDR2 FYNNEI. This CDR3 contains 15 residues. Trimming cost V 8 bases and J 4 bases; bases outside gene matches: 8. This CDR3 is CASGGPGQGAETQYF. As DNA, the CDR3 is TGTGCCAGCGGGGGCCCGGGACAGGGGGCAGAGACCCAGTACTTC.

The table lists this clonotype with many counts. The chain recombines TRBV9 with TRBJ1-2, with D possibly matching TRBD1 (5 bases). Germline loops: CDR1 SGDLS, CDR2 YYNGEE. The CDR3 has 13 residues. With 3 bases removed from V and 4 bases from J, the gap between germline ends came to 10 bases. The DNA for the CDR3 is TGTGCCAGCAGCGCCAGGGAGGGCTATGGCTACACCTTC. This codes for CASSAREGYGYTF.

There are many counts of this clonotype. J is TRBJ1-1 and V is TRBV5-1; D is perhaps TRBD1 (5 bases). Germline V lookup: CDR1 SGHRS, CDR2 YFSETQ. V lost 1 base to trimming and J lost 0 bases, with 10 bases between them. The CDR3 contains 15 residues. The CDR3 bases are TGCGCCAGCAGCTTGCAGGGAAGAATGAACACTGAAGCTTTCTTT. It translates to CASSLQGRMNTEAFF. Supplemented by reference TRBV5-1 and TRBJ1-1, the full variable domain reads KAGVTQTPRYLIKTRGQQVTLSCSPISGHRSVSWYQQTPGQGLQFLFEYFSETQRNKGNFPGRFSGRQFSNSRSEMNVSTLELGDSALYLCASSLQGRMNTEAFFGQGTRLTVV.

This clonotype has at least ten counts. The V and J genes are TRBV5-6 and TRBJ2-7; unclear D gene. The CDR3 is made up of 12 amino acids. CDR1 is SGHDT, CDR2 YYEEEE, per germline. Trimming stripped 6 bases from V and 4 bases from J, with 11 bases between. This chain's CDR3 is CASTGLEYEQYF. CDR3 coding DNA: TGTGCCAGCACCGGATTGGAGTACGAGCAGTACTTC.

This clonotype has just one count. A much larger clonotype is one base distant, so this may be a read error. The CDR3 region has the DNA TGTGCCAGCGGCTACTCCGGGACAGGGACCCCCTGGTATGGCTACACCTTC. Encoded protein: CASGYSGTGTPWYGYTF. The V call is TRBV11-2, the J call TRBJ1-2; 9 nucleotides agree with TRBD1. The ends lost 8 bases at V and 5 bases at J; junction bases unmatched: 18. The CDR3 runs to 17 residues. CDR1 SGHAT and CDR2 FQNNGV come from the germline V gene. The full variable domain, completed using reference TRBV11-2 and TRBJ1-2, is EAGVAQSPRYKIIEKRQSVAFWCNPISGHATLYWYQQILGQGPKLLIQFQNNGVVDDSQLPKDRFSAERLKGVDSTLKIQPAKLEDSAVYLCASGYSGTGTPWYGYTFGSGTRLTVV.

The sample holds a few counts of this clonotype. This chain joins TRBV2 and TRBJ1-3, with TRBD1 matching 7 bases. Looked up from germline, CDR1 is SNHLY and CDR2 is FYNNEI. With V trimmed by 7 bases and J by 0 bases, 3 bases remained unmatched. This CDR3 has 14 residues. The CDR3 DNA reads as TGTGCCAGCAAGGAGGGGGCCTCTGGAAACACCATATATTTT. Translating gives CASKEGASGNTIYF. Full variable domain (rest looked up from reference TRBV2 and TRBJ1-3): EPEVTQTPSHQVTQMGQEVILRCVPISNHLYFYWYRQILGQKVEFLVSFYNNEISEKSEIFDDQFSVERPDGSNFTLKIRSTKLEDSAMYFCASKEGASGNTIYFGEGSWLTVV.

This clonotype showed up many times. The V and J genes are TRBV6-5 and TRBJ1-1; possible D gene TRBD1, 5 bases. The CDR3 is 14 residues long. The ends were cut back, 2 bases at V and 1 base at J, with 8 bases in the middle. Germline V gene data show CDR1 as MNHEY and CDR2 as SVGAGI. The CDR3 loop reads CASSYIRGNTEAFF. CDR3 sequence (DNA): TGTGCCAGCAGTTACATAAGGGGGAACACTGAAGCTTTCTTT.

This rearrangement joins TRBV20-1 to TRBJ1-1, with D uncertain. V lost 2 bases, J lost 3 bases, and 10 bases lay in between. From germline, CDR1 is DFQATT and CDR2 SNEGSKA (reference sequence). The CDR3 runs 13 residues. The CDR3 spells CSARSRIYTEAFF. The CDR3 nucleotides read TGCAGTGCTAGATCCAGGATATACACTGAAGCTTTCTTT.